The 16 T cell receptor beta chains in this list originate from one sample, sequenced in a study of cytomegalovirus exposure and HLA in healthy donors. The PCR used 60 Vbeta and 13 Jbeta primers. The method was immunoSEQ multiplex PCR; TCRdb's version includes in-frame clones alone and lacks a portion of them. This table holds around 210,000 clones, about 81% found once. Sequencing was performed on PBMCs. Receptors originate from a woman in her thirties or forties in good health and CMV-seronegative.

Remarks on this clone: Compared with germline, one end of the junction differs, possibly owing to a read error. The chain carries TRBV19 and TRBJ1-2; 8 nucleotides match TRBD1. The CDR3 has 12 amino acids. Germline CDR1 reads LNHDA; CDR2 reads SQIVND (reference sequence). CDR3 region: CASSDWTGTAAF. CDR3 coding DNA: TGTGCCAGTAGTGATTGGACAGGGACGGCCGCTTTC.

This chain uses TRBV28 with TRBJ1-2; no firm D call. Germline V gene data show CDR1 as MDHEN and CDR2 as SYDVKM. Trimming took 5 bases from V and 2 from J, leaving 6 bases between them. The CDR3 has 12 amino acids. CDR3 in DNA: TGTGCCAGCAGTCCCCCAAACTATGGCTACACCTTC. Translated, it gives CASSPPNYGYTF.

The chain joins TRBV6-1 to TRBJ1-3, with unresolved D. The CDR3 sequence is 14 residues long. The germline gives CDR1 MNHNS, CDR2 SASEGT. Trimming shortened V by 11 bases and J by 0 bases, and 14 bases separated the two germline ends. CDR3 sequence reads: CAGGGPDSGNTIYF. CDR3 sequence (DNA): TGTGCCGGTGGAGGGCCGGACTCTGGAAACACCATATATTTT.

The CDR3 region is CASSPRLALTSTDTQYF. CDR3 coding DNA: TGTGCCAGCAGCCCCAGACTAGCGCTGACTAGCACAGATACGCAGTATTTT. J is TRBJ2-3 and V is TRBV9; 8 bases line up with TRBD2. Germline V gene data show CDR1 as SGDLS and CDR2 as YYNGEE. The CDR3 has 17 residues. J lost 0 bases, V lost 4 bases, and 10 bases had no gene match.

The chain is built from TRBV19 and TRBJ1-1, with D tentatively TRBD1 (5 bases). Trimming took 6 bases from V and 1 from J, leaving 18 bases between them. Per germline, CDR1 LNHDA and CDR2 SQIVND (reference sequence). This CDR3 is built from 16 residues. The CDR3 sequence is CASRGPSRPSNTEAFF. The DNA of the CDR3 is TGTGCCAGTAGGGGGCCATCTAGGCCATCGAACACTGAAGCTTTCTTT.

V and J are TRBV2 and TRBJ2-7; 10 bases align to TRBD2. The CDR3 totals 15 residues. Germline-derived CDR1 and CDR2 are SNHLY and FYNNEI. Trimming at V came to 6 bases and at J to 4 bases, leaving 9 bases not matched to a gene. Here the CDR3 reads CASRTKREGQYEQYF. The CDR3 bases are TGTGCCAGCAGGACTAAGCGGGAGGGCCAGTACGAGCAGTACTTC. Looking up the rest from reference TRBV2 and TRBJ2-7 gives the full variable domain: EPEVTQTPSHQVTQMGQEVILRCVPISNHLYFYWYRQILGQKVEFLVSFYNNEISEKSEIFDDQFSVERPDGSNFTLKIRSTKLEDSAMYFCASRTKREGQYEQYFGPGTRLTVT.

V is TRBV5-1 and J is TRBJ1-1, with D maybe TRBD1 (5 bases). Germline V gene data show CDR1 as SGHRS and CDR2 as YFSETQ. The CDR3 consists of 17 residues. Trimming stripped 3 bases from V and 2 bases from J, with 20 bases between. CDR3 sequence: CASSYYPGRVENTEAFF. The CDR3 DNA reads as TGCGCCAGCAGCTACTACCCCGGCAGGGTAGAAAACACTGAAGCTTTCTTT.

The chain employs TRBV7-8 and TRBJ2-7; a possible D gene is TRBD2 (6 bases). Germline V gene sequence: CDR1 SGHVS, CDR2 FQNEAQ. The CDR3 has 15 amino acids. V lost 8 bases to trimming and J lost 0 bases, with 17 bases between them. CDR3 sequence: CASADPGVNSYEQYF. The CDR3 coding sequence is TGTGCCAGCGCCGACCCGGGGGTAAACTCCTACGAGCAGTACTTC.

This clone was observed a handful of times. The CDR3 loop is CASSPQGYFAPSDREAFF. In DNA form, the CDR3 reads TGTGCCAGCAGCCCTCAGGGGTACTTCGCGCCAAGTGACCGCGAAGCTTTCTTT. The chain employs TRBV27 and TRBJ1-1, with TRBD1 as a possible D gene (6 bases). CDR1 MNHEY and CDR2 SMNVEV come from the germline V gene (reference sequence). The CDR3 totals 18 residues. V dropped 6 bases and J dropped 8 bases, with 31 bases sitting between them.

The chain combines TRBV7-8 with TRBJ2-7; 15 nucleotides line up with TRBD2. The trim removed 5 bases at V and 0 bases at J, leaving 8 bases unmatched. This CDR3 region has 18 residues. Germline lookup yields CDR1 SGHVS and CDR2 FQNEAQ. For the CDR3, the DNA is TGTGCCAGCAGCATACCAGGACTAGCGGGAGGGCTCTCCTACGAGCAGTACTTC. It codes for CASSIPGLAGGLSYEQYF. Full variable domain (outside the CDR3, taken from reference TRBV7-8 and TRBJ2-7): GAGVSQSPRYKVAKRGQDVALRCDPISGHVSLFWYQQALGQGPEFLTYFQNEAQLDKSGLPSDRFFAERPEGSVSTLKIQRTQQEDSAVYLCASSIPGLAGGLSYEQYFGPGTRLTVT.

As for this clone: One end of the junction fails to match germline, which may point to a read error. This rearrangement joins TRBV7-9 to TRBJ1-1; tentative D call: TRBD1 (6 bases). The CDR3 spans 16 residues. Germline V gene sequence: CDR1 SEHNR, CDR2 FQNEAQ (reference sequence). The DNA of the CDR3 is TGTTCCAGCAGCGTATCATACACCGGGACAAGACCCGGGAACGTCTTT. Its translation: CSSSVSYTGTRPGNVF. The variable domain in full, completed from reference TRBV7-9 and TRBJ1-1, reads DTGVSQNPRHKITKRGQNVTFRCDPISEHNRLYWYRQTLGQGPEFLTYFQNEAQLEKSRLLSDRFSAERPKGSFSTLEIQRTEQGDSAMYLCSSSVSYTGTRPGNVFGQGTRLTVV.

The chain links TRBV7-9 to TRBJ1-3, with TRBD1 matching over 10 bases. Germline CDR1 SEHNR, CDR2 FQNEAQ (reference sequence). J lost 4 bases, V lost 3 bases, and 6 bases had no gene match. This CDR3 has 16 amino acids. For the CDR3, the DNA is TGTGCCAGCAGCTTCCTCGGGACAGGGGTGGGAAACACCATATATTTT. This codes for CASSFLGTGVGNTIYF.

This rearrangement joins TRBV7-9 to TRBJ1-6; D possibly corresponds to TRBD1 (6 bases). V dropped 5 bases and J dropped 0 bases, with 11 bases sitting between them. CDR1 is SEHNR, CDR2 FQNEAQ, per germline (reference sequence). The CDR3 covers 16 residues. The CDR3 DNA sequence: TGTGCCAGCAGCGGACAGAAGAGCTCCTATAATTCACCCCTCCACTTT. Amino acids: CASSGQKSSYNSPLHF.

The chain employs TRBV7-9 and TRBJ2-5, with TRBD2 matching over 16 bases. J gave up 3 bases and V 6 bases, and 4 bases lay outside the gene matches. Germline CDR1 SEHNR, CDR2 FQNEAQ (reference sequence). This CDR3 has 16 amino acids. CDR3 residues: CASSSGTSGREETQYF. CDR3 DNA: TGTGCCAGCAGTTCCGGGACTAGCGGGAGGGAAGAGACCCAGTACTTC.

This chain links TRBV11-1 with TRBJ2-7, with 9 bases that match TRBD2. This CDR3 is built from 14 residues. Germline CDR1 reads SGHAT; CDR2 reads FQDESV (reference sequence). V lost 2 bases, J lost 7 bases, and 6 bases stayed unmatched. CDR3 bases: TGTGCCAGCAGCTTACGACTAGCGGTCGGGGAGCAGTACTTC. This encodes CASSLRLAVGEQYF.

The chain joins TRBV5-1 to TRBJ1-4; tentative D call: TRBD1 (6 bases). With 4 bases removed from V and 7 bases from J, the gap between germline ends came to 17 bases. From germline, CDR1 is SGHRS and CDR2 YFSETQ. The CDR3 totals 15 residues. CDR3: CASSGAGALGEKLFF. The CDR3 DNA reads as TGCGCCAGCAGCGGAGCAGGGGCGCTGGGTGAAAAACTGTTTTTT.